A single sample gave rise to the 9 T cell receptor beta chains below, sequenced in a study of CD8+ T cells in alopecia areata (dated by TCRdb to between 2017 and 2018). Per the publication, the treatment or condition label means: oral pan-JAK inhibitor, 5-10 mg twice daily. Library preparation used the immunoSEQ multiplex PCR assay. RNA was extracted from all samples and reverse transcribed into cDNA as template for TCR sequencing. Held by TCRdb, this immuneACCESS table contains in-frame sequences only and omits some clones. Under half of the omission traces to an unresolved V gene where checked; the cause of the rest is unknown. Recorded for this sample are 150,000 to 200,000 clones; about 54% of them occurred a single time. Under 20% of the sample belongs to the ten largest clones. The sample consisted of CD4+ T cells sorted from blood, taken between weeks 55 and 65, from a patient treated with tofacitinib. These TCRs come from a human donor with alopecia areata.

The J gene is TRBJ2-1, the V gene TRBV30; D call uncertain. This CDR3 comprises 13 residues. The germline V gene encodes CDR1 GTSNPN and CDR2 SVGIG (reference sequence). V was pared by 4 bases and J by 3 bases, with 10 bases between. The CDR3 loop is CAWKGRNYNEQFF. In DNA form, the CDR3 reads TGTGCCTGGAAAGGTCGGAACTACAATGAGCAGTTCTTC.

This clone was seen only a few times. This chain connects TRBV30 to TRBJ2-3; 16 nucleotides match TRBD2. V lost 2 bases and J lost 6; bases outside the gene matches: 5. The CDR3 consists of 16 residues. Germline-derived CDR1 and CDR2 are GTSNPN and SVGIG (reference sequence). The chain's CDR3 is CAWSPGLAGGPDTQYF. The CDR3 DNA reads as TGTGCCTGGAGTCCGGGACTAGCGGGGGGGCCTGATACGCAGTATTTT.

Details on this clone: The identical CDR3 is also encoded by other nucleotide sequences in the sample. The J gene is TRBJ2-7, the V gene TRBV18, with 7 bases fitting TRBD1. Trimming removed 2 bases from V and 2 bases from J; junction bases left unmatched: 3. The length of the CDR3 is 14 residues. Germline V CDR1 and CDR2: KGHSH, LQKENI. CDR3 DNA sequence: TGTGCCAGCTCACCAGGGACAGCAGCCTACGAGCAGTACTTC. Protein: CASSPGTAAYEQYF.

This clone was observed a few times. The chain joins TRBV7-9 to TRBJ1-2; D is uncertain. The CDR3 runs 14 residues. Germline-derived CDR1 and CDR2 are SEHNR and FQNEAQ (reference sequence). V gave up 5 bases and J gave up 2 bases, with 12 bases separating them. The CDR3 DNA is TGTGCCAGCAGCACCAGTGGGGTGAACTATGGCTACACCTTC. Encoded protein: CASSTSGVNYGYTF.

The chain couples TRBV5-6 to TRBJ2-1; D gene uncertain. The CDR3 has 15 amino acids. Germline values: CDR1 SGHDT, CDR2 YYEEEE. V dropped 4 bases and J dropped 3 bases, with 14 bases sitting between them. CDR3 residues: CASSRISLDYNEQFF. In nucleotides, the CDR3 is TGTGCCAGCAGCCGGATCTCTCTAGACTACAATGAGCAGTTCTTC.

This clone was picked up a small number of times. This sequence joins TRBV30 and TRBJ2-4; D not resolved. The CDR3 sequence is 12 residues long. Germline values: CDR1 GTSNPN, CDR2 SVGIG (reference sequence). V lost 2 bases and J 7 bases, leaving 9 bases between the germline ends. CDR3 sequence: CAWSWQSNIQYF. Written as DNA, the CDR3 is TGTGCCTGGAGTTGGCAGAGTAACATTCAGTACTTC.

The CDR3 reads CASSLAQGRSDTQYF. CDR3 nucleotides: TGTGCCAGCAGCTTAGCGCAGGGTAGATCAGATACGCAGTATTTT. This chain connects TRBV7-9 to TRBJ2-3, with a possible D match to TRBD1 (5 bases). CDR1 and CDR2 (germline): SEHNR, FQNEAQ (reference sequence). The CDR3 has 15 amino acids. V lost 0 bases and J lost 4, with 11 bases in between.

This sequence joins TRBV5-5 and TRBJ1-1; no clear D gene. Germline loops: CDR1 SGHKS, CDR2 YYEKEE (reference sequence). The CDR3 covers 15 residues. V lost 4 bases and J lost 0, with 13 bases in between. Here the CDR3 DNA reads TGTGCCAGCAGCCCCCGTCTTAACATGAACACTGAAGCTTTCTTT. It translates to CASSPRLNMNTEAFF.

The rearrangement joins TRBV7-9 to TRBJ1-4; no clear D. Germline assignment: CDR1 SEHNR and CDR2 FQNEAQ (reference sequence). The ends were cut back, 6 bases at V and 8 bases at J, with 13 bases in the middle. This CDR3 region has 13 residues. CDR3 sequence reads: CASRLELAEKLFF. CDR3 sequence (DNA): TGTGCCAGCAGATTGGAACTGGCGGAAAAACTGTTTTTT.